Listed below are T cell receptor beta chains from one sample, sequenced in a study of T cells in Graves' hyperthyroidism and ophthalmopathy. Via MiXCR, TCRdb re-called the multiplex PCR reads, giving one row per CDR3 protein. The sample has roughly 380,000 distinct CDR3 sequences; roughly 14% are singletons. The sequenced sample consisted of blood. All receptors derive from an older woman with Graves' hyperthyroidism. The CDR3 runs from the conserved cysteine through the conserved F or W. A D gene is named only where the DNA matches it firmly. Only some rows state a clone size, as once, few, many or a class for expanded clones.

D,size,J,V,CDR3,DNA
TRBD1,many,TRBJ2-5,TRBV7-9,CASSPTGGAETQYF,TGTGCCAGCAGCCCCACAGGGGGCGCCGAGACCCAGTACTTC
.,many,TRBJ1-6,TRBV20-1,CSARDAAPGSPLHF,TGCAGTGCTAGAGATGCCGCTCCGGGGTCACCCCTCCACTTT
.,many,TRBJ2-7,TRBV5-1,CASSLDGVEQYF,TGCGCCAGCAGCTTGGACGGGGTCGAGCAGTACTTC
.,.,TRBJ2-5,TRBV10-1,CASSPAGAIETQYF,TGCGCCAGCAGCCCGGCAGGGGCCATTGAGACCCAGTACTTC
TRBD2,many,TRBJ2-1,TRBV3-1,CASSQVWASGRREQFF,TGTGCCAGCAGCCAAGTGTGGGCTAGCGGGAGACGTGAGCAGTTCTTC
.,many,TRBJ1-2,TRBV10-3,CAISESIGGYTF,TGTGCCATCAGTGAGTCGATCGGTGGCTACACCTTC
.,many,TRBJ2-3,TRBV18,CASSPRIHTASTDTQYF,TGTGCCAGCTCACCACGCATCCACACGGCTAGCACAGATACGCAGTATTTT
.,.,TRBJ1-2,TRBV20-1,CSAFAGARGNGYTF,TGCAGTGCTTTCGCGGGGGCCAGGGGAAATGGCTACACCTTC
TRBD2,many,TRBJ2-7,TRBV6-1,CASSYLGGSSYEQYF,TGTGCCAGCAGCTATCTGGGGGGGAGCTCCTACGAGCAGTACTTC
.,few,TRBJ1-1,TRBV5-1,CANRLWDGTEAFF,TGCGCCAACAGGCTCTGGGACGGCACTGAAGCTTTCTTT
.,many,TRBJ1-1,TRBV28,CASSWGTATEAFF,TGTGCCAGCAGTTGGGGGACCGCCACTGAAGCTTTCTTT
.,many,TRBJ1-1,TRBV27,CASSPKAGLPEAFF,TGTGCCAGCAGCCCGAAGGCAGGCCTGCCTGAAGCTTTCTTT
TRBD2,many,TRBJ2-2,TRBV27,CASRTSGSSGELFF,TGTGCCAGTAGGACTAGCGGGAGTTCCGGGGAGCTGTTTTTT
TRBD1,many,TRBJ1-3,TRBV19,CASSRDRGISGNTIYF,TGTGCCAGTAGTCGGGACAGGGGGATCTCTGGAAACACCATATATTTT
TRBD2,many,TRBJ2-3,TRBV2,CASRQPLAGSDTQYF,TGTGCCAGCAGGCAACCTCTAGCGGGATCAGATACGCAGTATTTT
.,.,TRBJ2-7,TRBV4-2,CASSQERLTEEQYF,TGTGCCAGCAGCCAAGAACGATTGACTGAGGAGCAGTACTTC
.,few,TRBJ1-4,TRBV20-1,CSARDGGGNEKLFF,TGCAGTGCTAGAGACGGGGGAGGGAATGAAAAACTGTTTTTT